This T cell receptor (beta chain) was captured by sequencing in a study of blood T cells in healthy people across ages. A second PCR, run for 7 to 11 cycles, used a sample-barcoded 5' primer plus a J-beta primer mix. In TCRdb, the 5' RACE reads were re-called with MiXCR into one record per CDR3 protein. Among roughly 1.4 million distinct CDR3 sequences listed, roughly 64% were seen once. With V trimmed by 7 bases and J by 5 bases, 10 bases remained unmatched. CDR1 and CDR2 from the germline V gene are MNHEY and SVGEGT. The CDR3 length is 16 residues. This clonotype was observed a single time. This chain links TRBV6-2 or TRBV6-3 with TRBJ2-3; 12 positions agree with TRBD1. This clonotype was obtained from a man aged 18 to 30 in good health. Sequencing was done on a sample of blood. The CDR3 reads CASNTGTGGSRDTQYF. As DNA, the CDR3 is TGTGCCAGCAATACCGGGACAGGGGGCTCCAGAGATACGCAGTATTTT.